This TCR beta chain originates from a study of blood T cell repertoires in COVID-19. About the research overall: From the United States, Italy and Spain came samples of acute and convalescent COVID-19. PBMCs, B-cell-depleted T cells, or T cells were the source of the cDNA or gDNA that made up the material.

Regarding this clone: One end of the junction varies from germline; a read error may be responsible.

The CDR3 has 13 amino acids. Generated by immunoSEQ multiplex PCR, the TCRdb table keeps only in-frame clones and is missing some. The table lists about 71,000 clones, approximately 90% of them singletons. The chain links TRBV12-3 or TRBV12-4 to TRBJ2-1; no clear D gene. The source is a woman under 30 with acute or convalescent COVID-19. Material: peripheral blood. The CDR3 DNA follows: TGTGCCACCAGTAAGTCAGGATACAATGAGCAGTTCTTC. Amino acids: CATSKSGYNEQFF.